The clone carrying this T cell receptor (beta chain) was recorded once. Trimming cost V 0 bases and J 5 bases, with 8 bases left between them. Germline CDR1 MGHRA, CDR2 YSYEKL. CDR3 length: 14 amino acids. Libraries were prepared by immunoSEQ multiplex PCR; TCRdb keeps only in-frame clonotypes and omits some of them. The sample contains hundreds of thousands of clones, about 96% of which appear only once. The naive CD8 fraction comprised CD45RO-negative cells positively selected for CCR7 and excluded terminally differentiated effector memory CD45RA+ cells. The data originate from a study of shared clonotypes between healthy human individuals.

Sequenced: naive CD8+ T cells sorted from blood. This receptor was taken from a woman aged 25 to 39 in good health. This chain connects TRBV4-1 to TRBJ2-1; D gene unclear. The CDR3 DNA reads as TGCGCCAGCAGCCAAGATTCGGCCGACAATGAGCAGTTCTTC. Protein sequence: CASSQDSADNEQFF.